This T cell receptor beta chain is from a study of blood T cell repertoires in COVID-19. Study background: Material from acute and convalescent COVID-19 was sourced from the United States, Italy and Spain. T cells, B-cell-depleted T cells, or PBMCs provided the cDNA or gDNA that served as material.

Profiling relied on immunoSEQ multiplex PCR, and the TCRdb table lists in-frame clones only, not all of them. The table has some 270,000 clones, approximately 90% seen once. This TCR was sampled from a man aged 30 to 45 with acute or convalescent COVID-19. The sequenced sample was peripheral blood.

The CDR3, as DNA: TGTGCCAGCAGCCATCGCAGGGGGCGCAGTGAGGAGCTGTTTTTT. Translating gives CASSHRRGRSEELFF. The rearrangement uses TRBV3-1 (or the pseudogene TRBV3-2) and TRBJ2-2; 8 bases match TRBD1. The CDR3 is 15 amino acids. V trimming: 3 bases; J trimming: 10 bases; junction bases outside the gene matches: 10. Germline V lookup: CDR1 LGHDT, CDR2 YNNKEL (reference sequence).